This T cell receptor (beta chain) was recorded in a study of response to subunit inactivated influenza vaccine. Regarding this clonotype: The antigen remains unidentified.

One entry per CDR3 protein results from TCRdb running MiXCR on the RT-PCR reads. The sample gives around 850,000 distinct CDR3 sequences, roughly 20% of which show up once; approximately 10% is in the top ten. The CDR3 has 16 amino acids. J lost 3 bases, V lost 6 bases, and 12 bases had no gene match. Germline V gene lookup returns CDR1 MNHNS and CDR2 SASEGT. Study-wide results and caveats: Each seasonal flu vaccination may recruit only limited new T cells, authors suggested.

The source material was PBMCs from blood, sampled 5 days after vaccination. The sequence derives from a man aged 45-65 years who received an inactivated influenza vaccine. The genes are TRBV6-1 and TRBJ2-7; 9 bases are shared with TRBD2. CDR3 sequence: CASSPAGREGGYEQYF. CDR3 coding DNA: TGTGCCAGCAGCCCCGCGGGGCGGGAGGGAGGCTACGAGCAGTACTTC.